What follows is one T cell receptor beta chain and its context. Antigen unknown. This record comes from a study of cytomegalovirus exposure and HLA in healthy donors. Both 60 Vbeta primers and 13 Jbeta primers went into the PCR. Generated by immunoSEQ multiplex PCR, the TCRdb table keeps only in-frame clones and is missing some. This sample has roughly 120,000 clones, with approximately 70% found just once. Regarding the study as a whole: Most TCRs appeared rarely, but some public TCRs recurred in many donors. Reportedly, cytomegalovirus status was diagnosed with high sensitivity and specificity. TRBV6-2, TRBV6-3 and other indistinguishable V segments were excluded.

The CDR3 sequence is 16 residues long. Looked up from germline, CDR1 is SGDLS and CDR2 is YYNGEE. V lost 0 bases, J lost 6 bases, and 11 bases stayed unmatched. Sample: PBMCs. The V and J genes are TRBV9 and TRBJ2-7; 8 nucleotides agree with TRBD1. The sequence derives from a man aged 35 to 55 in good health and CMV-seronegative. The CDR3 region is CASSVGLGQGAGEQYF. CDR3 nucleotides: TGTGCCAGCAGCGTAGGCTTAGGGCAGGGGGCGGGCGAGCAGTACTTC.